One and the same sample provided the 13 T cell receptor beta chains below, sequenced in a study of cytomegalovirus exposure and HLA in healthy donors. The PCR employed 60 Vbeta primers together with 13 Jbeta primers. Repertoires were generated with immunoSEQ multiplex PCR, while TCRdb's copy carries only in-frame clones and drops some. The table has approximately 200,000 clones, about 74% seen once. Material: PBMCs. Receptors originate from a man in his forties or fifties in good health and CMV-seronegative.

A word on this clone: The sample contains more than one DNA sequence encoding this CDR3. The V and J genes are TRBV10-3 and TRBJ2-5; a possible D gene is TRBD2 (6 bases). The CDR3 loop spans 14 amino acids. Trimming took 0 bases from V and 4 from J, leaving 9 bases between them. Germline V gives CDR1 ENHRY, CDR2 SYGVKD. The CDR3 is CAISESAGIETQYF. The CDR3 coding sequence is TGTGCCATCAGTGAGTCGGCGGGGATAGAGACCCAGTACTTC.

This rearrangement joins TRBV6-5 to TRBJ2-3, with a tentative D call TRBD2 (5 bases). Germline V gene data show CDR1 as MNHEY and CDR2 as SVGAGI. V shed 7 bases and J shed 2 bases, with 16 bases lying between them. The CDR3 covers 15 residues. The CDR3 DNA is TGTGCCAGCACTCAGGAGGCGGGCGTCACAGATACGCAGTATTTT. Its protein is CASTQEAGVTDTQYF.

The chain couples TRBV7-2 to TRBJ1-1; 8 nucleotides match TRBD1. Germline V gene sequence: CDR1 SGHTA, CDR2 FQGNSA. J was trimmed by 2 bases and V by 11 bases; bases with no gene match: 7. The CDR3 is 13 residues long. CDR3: CAGSQGANTEAFF. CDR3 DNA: TGTGCCGGCTCTCAGGGGGCAAACACTGAAGCTTTCTTT.

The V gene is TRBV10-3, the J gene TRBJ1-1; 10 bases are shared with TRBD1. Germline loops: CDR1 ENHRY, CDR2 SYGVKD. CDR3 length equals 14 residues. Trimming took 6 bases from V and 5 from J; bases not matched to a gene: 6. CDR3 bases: TGTGCCATCAGAAGACAGGGGGCCTGGACTGAAGCTTTCTTT. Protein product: CAIRRQGAWTEAFF.

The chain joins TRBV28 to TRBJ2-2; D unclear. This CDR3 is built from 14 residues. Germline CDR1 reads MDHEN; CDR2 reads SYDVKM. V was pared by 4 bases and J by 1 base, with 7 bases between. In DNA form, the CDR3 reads TGTGCCAGCAGTTCCGTAGTGAACACCGGGGAGCTGTTTTTT. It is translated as CASSSVVNTGELFF.

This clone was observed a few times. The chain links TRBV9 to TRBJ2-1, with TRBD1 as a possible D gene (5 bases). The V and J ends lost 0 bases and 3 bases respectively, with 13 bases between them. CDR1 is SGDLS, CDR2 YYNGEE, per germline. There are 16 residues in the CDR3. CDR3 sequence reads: CASSVAAGIFYNEQFF. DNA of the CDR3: TGTGCCAGCAGCGTAGCTGCAGGGATCTTCTACAATGAGCAGTTCTTC.

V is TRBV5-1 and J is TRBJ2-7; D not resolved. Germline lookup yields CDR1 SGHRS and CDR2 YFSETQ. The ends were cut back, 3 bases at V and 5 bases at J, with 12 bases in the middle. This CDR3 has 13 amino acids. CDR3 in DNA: TGCGCCAGCAGCTCCGCGCAAGCCCACGAGCAGTACTTC. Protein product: CASSSAQAHEQYF. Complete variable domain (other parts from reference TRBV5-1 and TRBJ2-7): KAGVTQTPRYLIKTRGQQVTLSCSPISGHRSVSWYQQTPGQGLQFLFEYFSETQRNKGNFPGRFSGRQFSNSRSEMNVSTLELGDSALYLCASSSAQAHEQYFGPGTRLTVT.

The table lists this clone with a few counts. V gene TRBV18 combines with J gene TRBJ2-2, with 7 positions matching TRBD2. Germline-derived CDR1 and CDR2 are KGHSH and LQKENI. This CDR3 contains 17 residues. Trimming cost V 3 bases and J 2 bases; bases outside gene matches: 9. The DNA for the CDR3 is TGTGCCAGCTCACCGGGGCGGGGGAACCCAAACACCGGGGAGCTGTTTTTT. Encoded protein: CASSPGRGNPNTGELFF.

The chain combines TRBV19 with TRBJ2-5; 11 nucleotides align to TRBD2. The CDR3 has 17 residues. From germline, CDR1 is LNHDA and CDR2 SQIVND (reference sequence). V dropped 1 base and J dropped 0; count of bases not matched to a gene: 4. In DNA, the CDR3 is TGTGCCAGTAGTATAGGGTCTAGCGGGGGGTACCAAGAGACCCAGTACTTC. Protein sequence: CASSIGSSGGYQETQYF.

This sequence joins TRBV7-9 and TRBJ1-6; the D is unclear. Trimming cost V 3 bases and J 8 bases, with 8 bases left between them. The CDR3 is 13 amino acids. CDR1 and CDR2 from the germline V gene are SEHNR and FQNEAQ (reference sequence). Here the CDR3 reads CASSLAADSPLHF. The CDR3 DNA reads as TGTGCCAGCAGCTTGGCGGCGGATTCACCCCTCCACTTT.

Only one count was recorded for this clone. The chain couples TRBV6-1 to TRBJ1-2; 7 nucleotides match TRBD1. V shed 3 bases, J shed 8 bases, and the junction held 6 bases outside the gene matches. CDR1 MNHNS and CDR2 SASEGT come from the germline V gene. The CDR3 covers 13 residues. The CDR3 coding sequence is TGTGCCAGCAGTGATAGGGACAGCGGGGGCTACACCTTC. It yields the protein CASSDRDSGGYTF.

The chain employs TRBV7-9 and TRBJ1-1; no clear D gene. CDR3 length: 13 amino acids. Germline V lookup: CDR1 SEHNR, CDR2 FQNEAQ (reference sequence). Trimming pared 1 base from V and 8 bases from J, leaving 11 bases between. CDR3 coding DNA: TGTGCCAGCAGCTTAGGCTCAGAGGGAGAAGCTTTCTTT. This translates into CASSLGSEGEAFF.

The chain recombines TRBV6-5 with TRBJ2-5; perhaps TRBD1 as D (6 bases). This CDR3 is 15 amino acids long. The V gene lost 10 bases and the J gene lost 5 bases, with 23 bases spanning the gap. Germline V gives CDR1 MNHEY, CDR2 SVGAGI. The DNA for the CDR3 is TGTGCCACCTCTAGGGGGTCGGTGTCCGGTGAGACCCAGTACTTC. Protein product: CATSRGSVSGETQYF.